The clone carrying this TCR beta chain was counted only a few times. Its antigen is as yet unknown. This CDR3 has 16 amino acids. The V gene's germline CDR1 is LGHNA and CDR2 YNFKEQ. V lost 0 bases to trimming and J lost 0 bases; unmatched junction nucleotides: 4. From around 440 ng of RNA, a library with molecular barcoded alpha/delta and beta/gamma adaptors was made. From the reads, TCRdb called clonotypes with MiXCR, one entry per CDR3 protein. Here the sample spans 100,000 to 150,000 distinct CDR3 sequences, about 13% being singletons. The data were taken from a study of read filtering for tumor transcriptome and immune sequencing. Whole-study context: IR-seq gave about 3.5 to 10.27 million TCR reads per sample; RNA-seq gave about 75 to 1,400. Study results and limitations: In IR-seq, single-read clonotypes were approximately 83% of clonotypes but 3% to 3.5% of reads.

The chain employs TRBV4-2 and TRBJ1-2, with TRBD1 matching 7 bases. Sequenced: a population of CD138-negative cells sorted from bone marrow. The source is a donor at least 40 years old with multiple myeloma. The CDR3 coding sequence is TGTGCCAGCAGCCAAGAGTCCAGGGGGGCTAACTATGGCTACACCTTC. The encoded protein is CASSQESRGANYGYTF.